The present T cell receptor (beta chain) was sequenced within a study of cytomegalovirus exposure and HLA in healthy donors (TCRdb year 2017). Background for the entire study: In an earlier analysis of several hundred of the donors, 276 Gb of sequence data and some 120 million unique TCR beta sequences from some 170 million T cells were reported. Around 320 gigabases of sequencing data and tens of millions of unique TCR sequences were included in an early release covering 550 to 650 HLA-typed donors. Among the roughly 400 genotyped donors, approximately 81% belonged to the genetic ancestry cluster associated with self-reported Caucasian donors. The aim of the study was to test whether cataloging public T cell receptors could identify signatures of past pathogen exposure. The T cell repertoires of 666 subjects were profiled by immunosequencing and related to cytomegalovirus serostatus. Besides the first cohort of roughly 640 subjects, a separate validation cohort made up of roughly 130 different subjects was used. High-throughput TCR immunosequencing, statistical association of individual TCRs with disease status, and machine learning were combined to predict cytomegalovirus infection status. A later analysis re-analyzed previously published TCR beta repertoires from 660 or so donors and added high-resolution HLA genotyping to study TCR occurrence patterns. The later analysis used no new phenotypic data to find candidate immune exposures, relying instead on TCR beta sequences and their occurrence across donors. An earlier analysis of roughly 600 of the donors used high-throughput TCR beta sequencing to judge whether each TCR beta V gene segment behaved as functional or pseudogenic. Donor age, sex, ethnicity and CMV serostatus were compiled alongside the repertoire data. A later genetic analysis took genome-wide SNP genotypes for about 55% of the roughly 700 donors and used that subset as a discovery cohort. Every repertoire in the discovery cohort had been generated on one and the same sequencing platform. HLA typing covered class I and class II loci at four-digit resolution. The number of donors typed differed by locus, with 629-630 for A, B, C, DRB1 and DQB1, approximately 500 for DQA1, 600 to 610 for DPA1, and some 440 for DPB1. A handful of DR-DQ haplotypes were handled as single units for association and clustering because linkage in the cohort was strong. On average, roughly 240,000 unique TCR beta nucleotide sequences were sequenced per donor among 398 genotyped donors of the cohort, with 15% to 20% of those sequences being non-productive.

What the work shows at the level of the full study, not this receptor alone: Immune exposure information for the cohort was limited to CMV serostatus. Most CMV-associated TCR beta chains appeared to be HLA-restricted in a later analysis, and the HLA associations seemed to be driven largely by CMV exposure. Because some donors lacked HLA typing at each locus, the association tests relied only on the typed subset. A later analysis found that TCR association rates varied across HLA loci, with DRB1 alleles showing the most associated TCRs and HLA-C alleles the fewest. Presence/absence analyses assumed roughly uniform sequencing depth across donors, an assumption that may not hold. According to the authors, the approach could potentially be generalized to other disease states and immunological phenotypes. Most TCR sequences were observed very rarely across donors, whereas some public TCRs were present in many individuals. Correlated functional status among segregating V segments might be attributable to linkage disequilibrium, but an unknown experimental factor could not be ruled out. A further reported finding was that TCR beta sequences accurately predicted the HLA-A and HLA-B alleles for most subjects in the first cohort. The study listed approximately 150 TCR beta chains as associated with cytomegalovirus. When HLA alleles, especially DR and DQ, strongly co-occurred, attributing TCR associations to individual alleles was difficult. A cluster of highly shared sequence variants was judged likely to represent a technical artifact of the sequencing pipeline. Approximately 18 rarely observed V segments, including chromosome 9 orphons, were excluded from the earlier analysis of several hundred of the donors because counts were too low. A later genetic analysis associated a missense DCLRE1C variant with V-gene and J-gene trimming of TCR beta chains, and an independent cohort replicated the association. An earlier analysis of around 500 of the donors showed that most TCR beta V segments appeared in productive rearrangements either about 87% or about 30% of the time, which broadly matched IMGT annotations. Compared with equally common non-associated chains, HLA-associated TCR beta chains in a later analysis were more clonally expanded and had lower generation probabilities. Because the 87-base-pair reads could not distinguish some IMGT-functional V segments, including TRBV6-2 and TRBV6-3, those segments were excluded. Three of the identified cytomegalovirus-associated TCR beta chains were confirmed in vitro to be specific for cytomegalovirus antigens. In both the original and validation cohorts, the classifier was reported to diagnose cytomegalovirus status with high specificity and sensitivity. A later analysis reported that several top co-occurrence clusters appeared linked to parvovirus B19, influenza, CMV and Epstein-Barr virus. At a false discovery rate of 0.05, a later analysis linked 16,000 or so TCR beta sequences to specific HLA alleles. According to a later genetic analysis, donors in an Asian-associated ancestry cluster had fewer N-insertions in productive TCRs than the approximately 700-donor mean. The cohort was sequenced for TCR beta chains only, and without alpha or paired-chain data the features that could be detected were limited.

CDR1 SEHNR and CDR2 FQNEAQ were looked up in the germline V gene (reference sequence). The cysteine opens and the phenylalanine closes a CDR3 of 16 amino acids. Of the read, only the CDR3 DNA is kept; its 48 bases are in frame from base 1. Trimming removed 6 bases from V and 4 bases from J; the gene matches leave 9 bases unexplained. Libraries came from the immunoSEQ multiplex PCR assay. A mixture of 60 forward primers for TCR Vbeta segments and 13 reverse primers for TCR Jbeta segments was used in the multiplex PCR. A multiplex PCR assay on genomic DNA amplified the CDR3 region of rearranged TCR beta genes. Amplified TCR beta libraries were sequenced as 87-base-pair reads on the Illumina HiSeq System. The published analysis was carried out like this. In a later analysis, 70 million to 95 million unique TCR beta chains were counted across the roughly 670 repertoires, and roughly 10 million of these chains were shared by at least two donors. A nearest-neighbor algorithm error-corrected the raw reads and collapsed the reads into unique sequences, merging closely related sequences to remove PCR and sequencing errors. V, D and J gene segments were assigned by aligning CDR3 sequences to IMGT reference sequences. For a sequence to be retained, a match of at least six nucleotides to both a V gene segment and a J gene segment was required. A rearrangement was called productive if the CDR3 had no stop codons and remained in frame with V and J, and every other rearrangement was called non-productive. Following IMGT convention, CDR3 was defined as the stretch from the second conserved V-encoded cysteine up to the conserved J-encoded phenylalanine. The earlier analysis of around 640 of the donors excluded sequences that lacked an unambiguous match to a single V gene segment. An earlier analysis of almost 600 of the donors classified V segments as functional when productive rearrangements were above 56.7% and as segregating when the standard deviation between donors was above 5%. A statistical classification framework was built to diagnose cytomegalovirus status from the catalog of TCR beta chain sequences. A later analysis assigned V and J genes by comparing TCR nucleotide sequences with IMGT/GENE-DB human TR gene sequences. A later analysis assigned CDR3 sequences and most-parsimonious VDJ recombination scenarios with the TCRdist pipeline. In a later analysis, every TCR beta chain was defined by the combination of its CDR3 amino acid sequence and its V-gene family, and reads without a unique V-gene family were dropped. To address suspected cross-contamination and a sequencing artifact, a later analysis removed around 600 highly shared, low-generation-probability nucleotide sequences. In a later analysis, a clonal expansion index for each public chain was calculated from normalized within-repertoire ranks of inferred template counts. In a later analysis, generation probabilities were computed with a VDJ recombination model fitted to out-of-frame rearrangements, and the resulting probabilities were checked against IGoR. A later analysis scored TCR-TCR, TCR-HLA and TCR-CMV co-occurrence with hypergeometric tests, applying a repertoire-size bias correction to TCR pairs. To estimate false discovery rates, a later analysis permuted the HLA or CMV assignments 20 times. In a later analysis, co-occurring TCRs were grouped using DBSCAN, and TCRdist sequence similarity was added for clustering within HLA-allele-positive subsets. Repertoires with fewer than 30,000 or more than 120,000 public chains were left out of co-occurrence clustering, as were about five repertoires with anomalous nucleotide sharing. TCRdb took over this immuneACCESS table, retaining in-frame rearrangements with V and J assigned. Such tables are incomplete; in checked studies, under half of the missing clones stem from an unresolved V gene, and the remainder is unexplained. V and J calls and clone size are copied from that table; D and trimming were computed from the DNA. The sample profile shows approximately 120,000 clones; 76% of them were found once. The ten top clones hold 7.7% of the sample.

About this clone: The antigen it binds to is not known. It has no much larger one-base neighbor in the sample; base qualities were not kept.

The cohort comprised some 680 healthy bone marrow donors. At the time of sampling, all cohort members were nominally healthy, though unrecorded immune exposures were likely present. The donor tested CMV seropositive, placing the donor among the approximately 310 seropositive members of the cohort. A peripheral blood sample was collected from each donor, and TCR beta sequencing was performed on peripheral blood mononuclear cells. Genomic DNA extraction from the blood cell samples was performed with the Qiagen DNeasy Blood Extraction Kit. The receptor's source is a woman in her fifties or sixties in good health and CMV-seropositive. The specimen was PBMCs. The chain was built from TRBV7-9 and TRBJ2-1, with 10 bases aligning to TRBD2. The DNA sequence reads TGTGCCAGCAGTCCGGGTCTAGCGGGAGTTTACAATGAGCAGTTCTTC. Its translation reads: CASSPGLAGVYNEQFF.